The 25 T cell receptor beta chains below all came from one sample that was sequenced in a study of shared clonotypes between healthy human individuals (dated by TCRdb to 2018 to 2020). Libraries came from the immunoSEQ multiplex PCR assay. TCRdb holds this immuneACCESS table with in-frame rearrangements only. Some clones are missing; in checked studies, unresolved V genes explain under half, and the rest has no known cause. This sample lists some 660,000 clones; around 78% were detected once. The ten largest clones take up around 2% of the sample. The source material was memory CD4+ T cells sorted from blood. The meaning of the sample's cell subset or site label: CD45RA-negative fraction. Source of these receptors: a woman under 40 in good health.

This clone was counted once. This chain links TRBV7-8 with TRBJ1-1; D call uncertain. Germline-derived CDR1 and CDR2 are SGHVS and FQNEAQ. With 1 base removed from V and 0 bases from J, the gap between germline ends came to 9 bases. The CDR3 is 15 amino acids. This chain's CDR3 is CASSLVRNMNTEAFF. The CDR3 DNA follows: TGTGCCAGCAGCTTAGTTCGGAATATGAACACTGAAGCTTTCTTT. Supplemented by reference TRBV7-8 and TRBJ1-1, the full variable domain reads GAGVSQSPRYKVAKRGQDVALRCDPISGHVSLFWYQQALGQGPEFLTYFQNEAQLDKSGLPSDRFFAERPEGSVSTLKIQRTQQEDSAVYLCASSLVRNMNTEAFFGQGTRLTVV.

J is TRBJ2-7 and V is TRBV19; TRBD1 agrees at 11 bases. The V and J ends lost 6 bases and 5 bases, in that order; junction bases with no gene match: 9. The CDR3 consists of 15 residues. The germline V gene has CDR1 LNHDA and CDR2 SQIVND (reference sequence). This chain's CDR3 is CASRSGQGANHEQYF. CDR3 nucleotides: TGTGCCAGTAGAAGCGGACAGGGGGCGAACCACGAGCAGTACTTC.

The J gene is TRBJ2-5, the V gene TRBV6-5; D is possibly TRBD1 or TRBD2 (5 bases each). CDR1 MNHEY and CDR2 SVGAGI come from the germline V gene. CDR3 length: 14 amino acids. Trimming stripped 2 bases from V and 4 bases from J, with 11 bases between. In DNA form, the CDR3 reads TGTGCCAGCAGTTACGGGGCTAGCAGAGAGACCCAGTACTTC. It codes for CASSYGASRETQYF.

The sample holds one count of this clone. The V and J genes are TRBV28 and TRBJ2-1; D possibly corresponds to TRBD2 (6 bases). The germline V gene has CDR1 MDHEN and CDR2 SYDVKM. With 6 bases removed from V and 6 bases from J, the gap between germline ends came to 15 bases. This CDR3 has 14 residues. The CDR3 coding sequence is TGTGCCAGCAGCTGGGACTCGCTATTCAATGAGCAGTTCTTC. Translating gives CASSWDSLFNEQFF.

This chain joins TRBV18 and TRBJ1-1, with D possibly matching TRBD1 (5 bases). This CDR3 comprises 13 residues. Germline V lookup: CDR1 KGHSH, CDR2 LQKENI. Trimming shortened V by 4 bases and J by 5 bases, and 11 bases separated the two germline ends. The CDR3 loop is CASSRDFETEAFF. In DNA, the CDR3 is TGTGCCAGCTCACGGGACTTCGAAACTGAAGCTTTCTTT.

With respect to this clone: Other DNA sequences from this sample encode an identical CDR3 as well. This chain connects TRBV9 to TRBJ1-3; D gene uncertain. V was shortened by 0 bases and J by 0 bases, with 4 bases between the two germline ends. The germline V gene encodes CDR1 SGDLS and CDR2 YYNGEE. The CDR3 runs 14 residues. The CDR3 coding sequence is TGTGCCAGCAGCGTAGGAAGCTCTGGAAACACCATATATTTT. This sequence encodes CASSVGSSGNTIYF.

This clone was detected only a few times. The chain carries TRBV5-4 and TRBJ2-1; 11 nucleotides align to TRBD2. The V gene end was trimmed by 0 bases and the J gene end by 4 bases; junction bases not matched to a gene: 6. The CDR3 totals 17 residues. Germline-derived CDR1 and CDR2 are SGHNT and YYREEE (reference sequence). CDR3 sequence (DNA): TGTGCCAGCAGCTTGGGACCGGGACTAGCGGTGTACAATGAGCAGTTCTTC. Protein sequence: CASSLGPGLAVYNEQFF.

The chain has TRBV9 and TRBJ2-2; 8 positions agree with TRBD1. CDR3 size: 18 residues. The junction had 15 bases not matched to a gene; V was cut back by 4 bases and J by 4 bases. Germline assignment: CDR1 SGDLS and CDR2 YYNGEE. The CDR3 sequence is CASSPGTGQWTFTGELFF. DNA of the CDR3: TGTGCCAGCAGCCCCGGGACAGGCCAATGGACTTTCACCGGGGAGCTGTTTTTT.

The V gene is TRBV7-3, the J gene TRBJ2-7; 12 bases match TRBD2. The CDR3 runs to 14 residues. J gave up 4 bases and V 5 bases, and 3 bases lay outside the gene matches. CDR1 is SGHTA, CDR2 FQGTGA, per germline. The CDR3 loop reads CASSPGLAGYEQYF. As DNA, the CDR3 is TGTGCCAGCAGCCCTGGACTAGCGGGATACGAGCAGTACTTC.

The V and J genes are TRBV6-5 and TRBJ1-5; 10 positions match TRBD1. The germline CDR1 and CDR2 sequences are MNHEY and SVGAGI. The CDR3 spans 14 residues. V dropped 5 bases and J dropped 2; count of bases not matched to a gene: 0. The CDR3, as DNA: TGTGCCAGCAGTGGGACAGGGGGCAATCAGCCCCAGCATTTT. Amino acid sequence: CASSGTGGNQPQHF.

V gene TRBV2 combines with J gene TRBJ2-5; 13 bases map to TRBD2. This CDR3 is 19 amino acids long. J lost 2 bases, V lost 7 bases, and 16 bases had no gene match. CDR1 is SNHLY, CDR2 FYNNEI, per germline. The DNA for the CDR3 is TGTGCCAGCATGTGGACTAGCGGGAGTAACGTCAGAGAGCAAGAGACCCAGTACTTC. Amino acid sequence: CASMWTSGSNVREQETQYF.

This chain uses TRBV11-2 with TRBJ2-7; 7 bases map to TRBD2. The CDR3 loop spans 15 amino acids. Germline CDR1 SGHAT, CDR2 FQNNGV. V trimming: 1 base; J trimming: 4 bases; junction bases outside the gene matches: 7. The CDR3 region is CASSLGLAEGYEQYF. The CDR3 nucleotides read TGTGCCAGCAGCTTAGGGCTAGCGGAGGGGTACGAGCAGTACTTC.

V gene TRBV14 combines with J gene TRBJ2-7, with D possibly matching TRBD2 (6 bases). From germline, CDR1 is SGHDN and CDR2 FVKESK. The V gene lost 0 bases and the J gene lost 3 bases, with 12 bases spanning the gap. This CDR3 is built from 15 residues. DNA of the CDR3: TGTGCCAGCAGCCAAGAGGTCCGACTAGACTACGAGCAGTACTTC. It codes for CASSQEVRLDYEQYF.

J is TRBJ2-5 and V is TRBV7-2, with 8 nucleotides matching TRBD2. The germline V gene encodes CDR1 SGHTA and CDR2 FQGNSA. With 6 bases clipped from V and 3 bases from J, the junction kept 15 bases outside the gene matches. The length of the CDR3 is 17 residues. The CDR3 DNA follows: TGTGCCAGCAGGGAGCTTGGGCGGGGGGTTCAGGAAGAGACCCAGTACTTC. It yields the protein CASRELGRGVQEETQYF.

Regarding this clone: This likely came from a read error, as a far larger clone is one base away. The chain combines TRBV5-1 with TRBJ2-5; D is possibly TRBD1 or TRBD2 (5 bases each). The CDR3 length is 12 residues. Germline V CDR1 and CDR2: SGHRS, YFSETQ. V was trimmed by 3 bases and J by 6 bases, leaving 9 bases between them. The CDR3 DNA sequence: TGCGCCAGCAGCTCGGGGCAAAAGACCCAGTACTTC. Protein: CASSSGQKTQYF.

The CDR3, as DNA: TGTGCCAGCAGCTTGGGAGCCCACAGCTCCTACGAGCAGTACTTC. Its translation: CASSLGAHSSYEQYF. The V gene is TRBV5-4, the J gene TRBJ2-7, with D unresolved. Trimming left V 0 bases short and J 0 bases short, with 10 bases between. Germline assignment: CDR1 SGHNT and CDR2 YYREEE (reference sequence). This CDR3 comprises 15 residues.

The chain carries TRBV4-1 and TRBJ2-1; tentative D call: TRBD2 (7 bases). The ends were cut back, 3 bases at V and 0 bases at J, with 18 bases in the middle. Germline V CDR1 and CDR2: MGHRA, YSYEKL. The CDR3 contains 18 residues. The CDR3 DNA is TGCGCCAGCAGCCAGGGGGGGCCCAAAATTCGCTCCTACAATGAGCAGTTCTTC. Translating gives CASSQGGPKIRSYNEQFF.

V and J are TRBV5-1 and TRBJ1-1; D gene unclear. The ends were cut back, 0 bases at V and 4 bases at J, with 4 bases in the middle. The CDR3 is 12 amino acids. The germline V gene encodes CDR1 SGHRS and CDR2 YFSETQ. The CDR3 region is CASSLGSTEAFF. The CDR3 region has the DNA TGCGCCAGCAGCTTGGGATCCACTGAAGCTTTCTTT.

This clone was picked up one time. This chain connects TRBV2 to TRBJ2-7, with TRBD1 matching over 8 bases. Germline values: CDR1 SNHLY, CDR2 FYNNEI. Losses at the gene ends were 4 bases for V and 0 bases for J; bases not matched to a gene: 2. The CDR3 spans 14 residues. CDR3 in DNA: TGTGCCAGCAGTGGACAGGGGAGCTCCTACGAGCAGTACTTC. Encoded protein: CASSGQGSSYEQYF. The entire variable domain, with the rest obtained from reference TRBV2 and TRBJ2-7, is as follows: EPEVTQTPSHQVTQMGQEVILRCVPISNHLYFYWYRQILGQKVEFLVSFYNNEISEKSEIFDDQFSVERPDGSNFTLKIRSTKLEDSAMYFCASSGQGSSYEQYFGPGTRLTVT.

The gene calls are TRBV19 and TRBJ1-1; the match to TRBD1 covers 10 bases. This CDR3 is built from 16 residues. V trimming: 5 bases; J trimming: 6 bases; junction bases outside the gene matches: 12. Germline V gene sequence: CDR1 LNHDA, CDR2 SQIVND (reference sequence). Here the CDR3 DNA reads TGTGCCAGTAGTGGATCTCCGGGACAGGGGATGCCTGAAGCTTTCTTT. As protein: CASSGSPGQGMPEAFF.

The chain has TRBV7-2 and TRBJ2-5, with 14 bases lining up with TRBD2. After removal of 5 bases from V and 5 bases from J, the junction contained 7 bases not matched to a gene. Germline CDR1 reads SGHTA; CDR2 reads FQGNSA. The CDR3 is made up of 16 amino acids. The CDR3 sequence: CASSDGLAGGRETQYF. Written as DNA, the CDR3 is TGTGCCAGCAGCGACGGACTAGCGGGAGGTCGGGAGACCCAGTACTTC.

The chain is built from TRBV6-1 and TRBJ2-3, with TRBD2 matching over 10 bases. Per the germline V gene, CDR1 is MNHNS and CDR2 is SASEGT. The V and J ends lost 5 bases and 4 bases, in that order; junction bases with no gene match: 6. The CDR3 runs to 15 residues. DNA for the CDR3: TGTGCCAGCAGTTCCAGCGGGAGGGCCCCAGATACGCAGTATTTT. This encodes CASSSSGRAPDTQYF.

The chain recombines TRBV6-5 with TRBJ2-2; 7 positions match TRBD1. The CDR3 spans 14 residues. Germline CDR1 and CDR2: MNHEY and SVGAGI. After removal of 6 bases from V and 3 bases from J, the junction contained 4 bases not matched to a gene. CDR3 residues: CASRGQTYTGELFF. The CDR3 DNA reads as TGTGCCAGCAGGGGACAGACTTACACCGGGGAGCTGTTTTTT.

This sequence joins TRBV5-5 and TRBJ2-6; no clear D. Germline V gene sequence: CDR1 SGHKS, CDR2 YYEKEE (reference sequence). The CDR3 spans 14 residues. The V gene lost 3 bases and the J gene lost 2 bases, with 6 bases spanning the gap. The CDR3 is CASSYSPGANVLTF. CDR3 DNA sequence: TGTGCCAGCAGCTACAGCCCTGGGGCCAACGTCCTGACTTTC. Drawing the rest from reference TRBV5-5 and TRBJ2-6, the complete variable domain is DAGVTQSPTHLIKTRGQQVTLRCSPISGHKSVSWYQQVLGQGPQFIFQYYEKEERGRGNFPDRFSARQFPNYSSELNVNALLLGDSALYLCASSYSPGANVLTFGAGSRLTVL.

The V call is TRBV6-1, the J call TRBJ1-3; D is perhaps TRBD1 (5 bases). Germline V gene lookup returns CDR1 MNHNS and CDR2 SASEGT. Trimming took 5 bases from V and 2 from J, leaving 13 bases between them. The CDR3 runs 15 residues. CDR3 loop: CASSLQVNPGNTIYF. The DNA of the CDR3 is TGTGCCAGCAGTCTACAGGTTAACCCTGGAAACACCATATATTTT.